These 13 T cell receptor beta chains originate from one sample sequenced in a study of breast tumors, draining lymph nodes, adjacent tissues. TCRdb passed the multiplex PCR reads through MiXCR, listing each CDR3 protein once. The repertoire holds about 180,000 distinct CDR3 sequences, with approximately 33% as singletons. Samples came from axillary lymph nodes draining the breast cancer. Sequenced sample: axillary lymph node tissue. The receptors derive from a female donor with breast cancer. Some clones in this sample may be carry-over from other donors' samples.

This clonotype was detected once. Lacking the conserved final phenylalanine or tryptophan, this CDR3 likely reflects a read error. The DNA is left out, because the CDR3 cannot be placed on it with certainty; the CDR3 is given as TCRdb lists it. The V call is TRBV2, the J call TRBJ1-1; the D call TRBD1 from the table was never checked on the DNA. CDR1 SNHLY and CDR2 FYNNEI come from the germline V gene. The CDR3 numbers 8 amino acids, ends counted. This chain's CDR3 is CASSRDTL.

This clonotype was found a few times. This may stem from a read error, because a much larger clone lies one nucleotide away. The chain carries TRBV12-3 or TRBV12-4 and TRBJ2-7; D ambiguous. The CDR3 is 14 amino acids. The CDR3 bases are TGTGCCAGCAGTACGGCCGGGCCCAGCTACGGGCAGTACTTC. Protein: CASSTAGPSYGQYF.

On this clonotype itself: A much bigger clone sits one base away, suggesting this may be a read error. This CDR3 is CANSPTGFGYTF. The CDR3, as DNA: TGTGCCAACTCACCAACAGGGTTTGGCTACACCTTC. V is TRBV18 and J is TRBJ1-2; maybe TRBD1 (6 bases). This CDR3 is 12 amino acids long. Germline V gives CDR1 KGHSH, CDR2 LQKENI.

This clonotype was observed a few times. This sequence may be a read error, since a much larger clone differs from it by one base. The gene calls are TRBV9 and TRBJ2-5, with 12 positions matching TRBD2. This CDR3 region has 15 residues. Germline assignment: CDR1 SGDLS and CDR2 YYNGEE. The CDR3 DNA is TGTGCCAGCAGCCCGACTAGCGGGAGAGGTGAGACCCCGTACTTC. It specifies CASSPTSGRGETPYF.

This clonotype was detected only a few times. The chain has TRBV10-2 and TRBJ1-1; 8 bases agree with TRBD1. The germline V gene has CDR1 WSHSY and CDR2 SAAADI. The CDR3 runs to 15 residues. The trim removed 6 bases at V and 6 bases at J, leaving 12 bases unmatched. The CDR3 reads CASREDRVGVPEAFF. In DNA, the CDR3 is TGCGCCAGCAGAGAGGACAGGGTCGGGGTACCTGAAGCTTTCTTT.

This chain links TRBV20-1 with TRBJ2-1, with 14 bases fitting TRBD2. V shed 3 bases and J 5 bases; nucleotides not matched to a gene: 3. Germline-derived CDR1 and CDR2 are DFQATT and SNEGSKA (reference sequence). This CDR3 is built from 15 residues. The DNA for the CDR3 is TGCAGTGCTAGTGGGACTAGCGGGAGCCACAATGAGCAGTTCTTC. As protein: CSASGTSGSHNEQFF.

In its sample, this clonotype was seen a few times. V gene TRBV6-5 combines with J gene TRBJ1-2; D gene uncertain. V was shortened by 7 bases and J by 3 bases, with 15 bases between the two germline ends. The CDR3 has 14 residues. Germline V CDR1 and CDR2: MNHEY, SVGAGI. The CDR3 reads CASTLGGSDYGYTF. The CDR3 DNA is TGTGCCAGCACTTTGGGAGGGTCGGACTATGGCTACACCTTC.

The chain links TRBV18 to TRBJ2-1; 10 nucleotides align to TRBD2. With V trimmed by 3 bases and J by 2 bases, 1 base remained unmatched. Germline V lookup: CDR1 KGHSH, CDR2 LQKENI. CDR3 size: 15 residues. CDR3 in DNA: TGTGCCAGCTCACCGGGACTAGCGACCTACAATGAGCAGTTCTTC. Translation gives CASSPGLATYNEQFF.

Many counts were recorded for this clonotype. The chain has TRBV5-5 and TRBJ2-1; D call uncertain. Deletions cut 1 base from V and 0 bases from J, with 8 bases between. The length of the CDR3 is 15 residues. The germline V gene encodes CDR1 SGHKS and CDR2 YYEKEE (reference sequence). CDR3 region: CASSLSRSSYNEQFF. The DNA of the CDR3 is TGTGCCAGCAGCTTGTCCAGAAGCTCCTACAATGAGCAGTTCTTC. Combining the CDR3 with reference TRBV5-5 and TRBJ2-1 gives the whole variable domain DAGVTQSPTHLIKTRGQQVTLRCSPISGHKSVSWYQQVLGQGPQFIFQYYEKEERGRGNFPDRFSARQFPNYSSELNVNALLLGDSALYLCASSLSRSSYNEQFFGPGTRLTVL.

In regard to this clonotype: A read error may explain this, as a much larger clone is one base away. The genes are TRBV11-3 and TRBJ2-1, with 8 bases matching TRBD2. The CDR3 has 16 amino acids. Germline lookup yields CDR1 SGHNT and CDR2 YENEEA. Unmatched junction bases numbered 6, after V lost 3 bases and J lost 2 bases. The CDR3 sequence is CASSLDSGTAYNEQFF. In DNA, the CDR3 is TGTGCCAGCAGCTTGGATAGCGGGACCGCCTACAATGAGCAGTTCTTC.

Turning to this clonotype: A much more abundant neighbour one base away suggests this may be a read error. The CDR3 ends on some other residue instead of the conserved phenylalanine or tryptophan, so this is likely a read error. V and J are TRBV6-1 and TRBJ1-2; tentatively, D is TRBD1 (5 bases). V lost 0 bases to trimming and J lost 4 bases, with 12 bases between them. From germline, CDR1 is MNHNS and CDR2 SASEGT. The CDR3 length is 15 residues. The CDR3 protein is CASSEALQGSYGYTL. CDR3 DNA: TGTGCCAGCAGTGAAGCGCTTCAGGGATCCTATGGCTACACCCTC.

The chain carries TRBV29-1 and TRBJ2-6; D is possibly TRBD1 or TRBD2 (5 bases each). V shed 7 bases and J shed 10 bases, with 26 bases lying between them. The germline gives CDR1 SQVTM, CDR2 ANQGSEA. There are 16 residues in the CDR3. The CDR3 DNA reads as TGCAGCGCCTTGCCCCGACAAGTCTCGGGGCCAAACGTCCTGACTTTC. As protein: CSALPRQVSGPNVLTF.

This chain links TRBV20-1 with TRBJ2-4; the D gene is possibly TRBD2 (7 bases). Germline V gene sequence: CDR1 DFQATT, CDR2 SNEGSKA (reference sequence). CDR3 length equals 17 residues. The ends were cut back, 3 bases at V and 6 bases at J, with 24 bases in the middle. CDR3: CSASPTGGEGVLNIQYF. The CDR3 DNA reads as TGCAGTGCTAGCCCTACCGGTGGGGAGGGGGTATTAAACATTCAGTACTTC.